This T cell receptor (beta chain) was captured by sequencing in a study of cytomegalovirus exposure and HLA in healthy donors (TCRdb year 2017). Study-level background: An earlier analysis of approximately 640 of the donors reported roughly 270 Gb of sequence data and 100 million to 140 million unique TCR beta sequences from approximately 180 million T cells. An early release that covered several hundred HLA-typed donors contained around 300 gigabases of sequencing data and 70 million to 100 million unique TCR sequences. Of the roughly 430 genotyped donors, 65% to 90% fell in the genetic ancestry cluster associated with self-reported Caucasian donors. The aim of the study was to test whether cataloging public T cell receptors could identify signatures of past pathogen exposure. The T cell repertoires of around 670 subjects were profiled by immunosequencing and related to cytomegalovirus serostatus. Along with the approximately 700-subject first cohort, a separate validation cohort of about 110 different subjects was used. To predict cytomegalovirus infection status, the study brought together high-throughput TCR immunosequencing, statistical association of individual TCRs with disease status, and machine learning. In a later analysis, previously published TCR beta repertoires from several hundred donors were re-analyzed and high-resolution HLA genotyping was added so that TCR occurrence patterns could be studied. Rather than using new phenotypic data, the later analysis identified candidate immune exposures from TCR beta sequences and from how often those sequences occurred across donors. In an earlier analysis of a few hundred of the donors, high-throughput TCR beta sequencing was used to judge whether each TCR beta V gene segment behaved as functional or pseudogenic. Alongside the repertoire data, information on donor age, sex, ethnicity and CMV serostatus was compiled. Genome-wide SNP genotypes for about 55% of the roughly 670 donors were used in a later genetic analysis, which treated that subset as a discovery cohort. All discovery cohort repertoires had been generated using a single sequencing platform. Class I and class II HLA loci were covered by the typing at four-digit resolution. The number of typed donors differed by locus: about 620-630 for A, B, C, DRB1 and DQB1; 522 for DQA1; 606 for DPA1; and roughly 490 for DPB1. About five DR-DQ haplotypes were treated as single units for association and clustering because of strong linkage in the cohort. Among about 370 genotyped donors of the cohort, an average of around 250,000 unique TCR beta nucleotide sequences was sequenced per donor, of which about 19% were non-productive. General study outcomes and caveats: A total of 150 to 200 TCR beta chains were listed by the study as associated with cytomegalovirus. A group of highly shared sequence variants was considered likely to be a technical artifact of the sequencing pipeline. At a false discovery rate of 0.05, a later analysis linked 16,951 TCR beta sequences to specific HLA alleles. Because some donors lacked HLA typing at each locus, the association tests relied only on the typed subset. A further reported finding was that TCR beta sequences accurately predicted the HLA-A and HLA-B alleles for most subjects in the first cohort. In a later genetic analysis, a missense DCLRE1C variant was associated with V-gene and J-gene trimming of TCR beta chains, and the association was replicated in an independent cohort. In an earlier analysis of approximately 590 of the donors, most TCR beta V segments appeared in productive rearrangements about 87% or about 30% of the time, broadly matching IMGT annotations. According to a later analysis, most CMV-associated TCR beta chains appeared to be HLA-restricted, and the HLA associations seemed to be driven largely by CMV exposure. The only immune exposure information available for the cohort was CMV serostatus. Assigning TCR associations to individual alleles was difficult when HLA alleles, especially DR and DQ, strongly co-occurred. Approximately 16 rarely observed V segments, including chromosome 9 orphons, were excluded from the earlier analysis of almost 600 of the donors because counts were too low. Sequencing depth was assumed to be roughly uniform across donors in the presence/absence analyses, though that assumption may not hold. Because the 87-base-pair reads could not distinguish some IMGT-functional V segments, including TRBV6-2 and TRBV6-3, those segments were excluded. In vitro tests confirmed that a few of the cytomegalovirus-associated TCR beta chains recognize cytomegalovirus antigens. According to a later analysis, TCR association rates differed among HLA loci, with DRB1 alleles showing the most associated TCRs and HLA-C alleles showing the fewest. In both the original and validation cohorts, the classifier was reported to diagnose cytomegalovirus status with high specificity and sensitivity. Only TCR beta chains were sequenced in this cohort, and the absence of alpha or paired-chain data limited detectable features. A later genetic analysis reported fewer N-insertions in productive TCRs among donors in an Asian-associated ancestry cluster than the 666-donor mean. In a later analysis, several top co-occurrence clusters were reported to appear linked to parvovirus B19, influenza, CMV and Epstein-Barr virus. Most TCR sequences were seen in very few donors, while some public TCRs were found in many individuals. Linkage disequilibrium might explain the correlated functional status among segregating V segments, but an unknown experimental factor could not be ruled out. Compared with equally common non-associated chains, HLA-associated TCR beta chains in a later analysis were more clonally expanded and had lower generation probabilities. The authors suggested that the approach could potentially be generalized to other disease states and immunological phenotypes.

The library was produced with the immunoSEQ multiplex PCR assay. The multiplex PCR relied on a mix of 60 forward primers for TCR Vbeta segments and 13 reverse primers for TCR Jbeta segments. The CDR3 region of rearranged TCR beta genes was amplified from genomic DNA with a multiplex PCR assay. On the Illumina HiSeq System, the amplified TCR beta libraries were sequenced as 87-base-pair reads. The published analysis was carried out like this. In a later analysis, tens of millions of unique TCR beta chains were counted across the roughly 670 repertoires, and roughly 11 million of these chains were shared by at least two donors. Raw reads were error-corrected and collapsed into unique sequences by a nearest-neighbor algorithm in which closely related sequences were merged to remove PCR and sequencing errors. CDR3 sequences were aligned to IMGT reference sequences to assign V, D and J gene segments. For a sequence to be retained, a match of at least six nucleotides to both a V gene segment and a J gene segment was required. Rearrangements were classified as productive when the CDR3 lacked stop codons and remained in frame with V and J, and all other rearrangements were classified as non-productive. Following IMGT convention, CDR3 was defined as the stretch from the second conserved V-encoded cysteine up to the conserved J-encoded phenylalanine. Sequences without an unambiguous match to a single V gene segment were excluded from the earlier analysis of approximately 600 of the donors. In an earlier analysis of about 590 of the donors, a V segment was called functional when productive rearrangements were above 56.7%, and segregating when the standard deviation between donors exceeded 5%. A statistical classification framework was built for diagnosing cytomegalovirus status from the catalog of TCR beta chain sequences. V and J gene assignment, in a later analysis, came from comparing TCR nucleotide sequences with IMGT/GENE-DB human TR gene sequences. Using the TCRdist pipeline, a later analysis assigned CDR3 sequences along with most-parsimonious VDJ recombination scenarios. A later analysis defined each TCR beta chain by its CDR3 amino acid sequence plus V-gene family, and excluded reads lacking a unique V-gene family. As a way to deal with suspected cross-contamination and a sequencing artifact, a later analysis dropped roughly 600 nucleotide sequences that were highly shared and had low generation probability. In a later analysis, a clonal expansion index for each public chain was calculated from normalized within-repertoire ranks of inferred template counts. In a later analysis, generation probabilities were computed using a VDJ recombination model fitted to out-of-frame rearrangements, and the results were checked against IGoR. Hypergeometric tests were used in a later analysis to score TCR-TCR, TCR-HLA and TCR-CMV co-occurrence, with a repertoire-size bias correction applied to the TCR pairs. False discovery rates were estimated in a later analysis by permuting HLA or CMV assignments 20 times. In a later analysis, co-occurring TCRs were grouped using DBSCAN, with TCRdist sequence similarity added in when clustering inside HLA-allele-positive subsets. Repertoires with fewer than 30,000 or more than 120,000 public chains, plus five repertoires with anomalous nucleotide sharing, were excluded from co-occurrence clustering. Drawn from immuneACCESS, this table holds only the in-frame rearrangements with V and J called that TCRdb kept. Clones are partly lost; checked studies trace under half to an unresolved V gene and leave the rest unexplained. V and J calls and clone size are as listed in that table; D and trimming were resolved from the DNA. In all, the sample holds about 120,000 clones, and 82% of those were seen once. The leading ten clones occupy about 2.7% of the sample.

With respect to this clone: No cognate antigen has been identified for it. It has no much larger one-base neighbor in the sample; base qualities were not kept.

The germline V gene supplies CDR1 SGHTA and CDR2 FQGNSA. V is clipped by 3 bases and J by 1 base, and the sequence between their germline boundaries is 6 bases long. From its cysteine to its phenylalanine, the CDR3 spans 13 amino acids. Only the CDR3 DNA is retained, 39 bases long and in frame from the first base. In total, over 600 healthy bone marrow donors made up the cohort. At the time of sampling, all cohort members were nominally healthy, though unrecorded immune exposures were likely present. The donor tested CMV seronegative and was one of the 352 seronegative cohort members. A peripheral blood sample was collected from each donor, and TCR beta sequencing was performed on peripheral blood mononuclear cells. Genomic DNA extraction from the blood cell samples was performed with the Qiagen DNeasy Blood Extraction Kit.

Sequences were obtained from PBMCs. This receptor was obtained from a woman aged 18-30 years in good health and CMV-seronegative. This chain is built from TRBV7-2 and TRBJ1-1; no D gene can be assigned with confidence. The CDR3 protein is CASSFNTNTEAFF. The base sequence is TGTGCCAGCAGCTTCAACACGAACACTGAAGCTTTCTTT.